This TCR beta chain was obtained from a study of tumor-infiltrating lymphocytes in primary liver carcinoma. Study-wide findings and caveats: Blood trailed tumors significantly in top-250-clone fraction (p = 0.039).

Germline loops: CDR1 SQVTM, CDR2 ANQGSEA. The CDR3 contains 16 residues. The study co-extracted DNA and RNA from approximately 20-30 mg of unsorted bulk tissue. In its sample, this clonotype was seen many times. Its cognate antigen is unknown. Its ends do not fully match the called genes, so a read error is possible. TCR beta cDNA came from around 0.5 ug total RNA, primed with a constant-region primer. ARM-PCR, slightly modified, supplied the TCR beta libraries through three nested multiplex PCR rounds. TRBV1-TRBV30 forward primers paired with a C-beta reverse primer drove the first two PCR rounds, approximately 11 cycles each. TCRdb passed the multiplex PCR reads through MiXCR, listing each CDR3 protein once. This table has tens of thousands of distinct CDR3 sequences, around 66% appearing once.

Sequences were obtained from tumor-adjacent normal liver tissue. The chain couples TRBV29-1 to TRBJ2-3, with D perhaps matching TRBD1 or TRBD2 (5 bases each). This TCR came from a man aged 40-55 years with primary liver carcinoma and hepatitis B virus infection. In DNA form, the CDR3 reads TGCAGCGCTGAAGTTTCACTAGTGGGGGTTCTCGATACGCAGTATTTT. It is translated as CSAEVSLVGVLDTQYF.